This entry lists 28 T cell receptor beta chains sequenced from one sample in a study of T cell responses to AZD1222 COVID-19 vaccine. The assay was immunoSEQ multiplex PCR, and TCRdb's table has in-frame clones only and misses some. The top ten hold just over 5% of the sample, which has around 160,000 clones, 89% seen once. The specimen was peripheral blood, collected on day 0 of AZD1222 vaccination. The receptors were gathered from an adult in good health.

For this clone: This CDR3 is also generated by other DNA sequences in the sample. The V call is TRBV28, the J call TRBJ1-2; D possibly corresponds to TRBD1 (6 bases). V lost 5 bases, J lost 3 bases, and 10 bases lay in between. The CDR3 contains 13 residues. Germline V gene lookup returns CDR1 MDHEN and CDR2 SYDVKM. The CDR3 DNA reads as TGTGCCAGCAGTCCCGGGGGGCACTATGGCTACACCTTC. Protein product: CASSPGGHYGYTF.

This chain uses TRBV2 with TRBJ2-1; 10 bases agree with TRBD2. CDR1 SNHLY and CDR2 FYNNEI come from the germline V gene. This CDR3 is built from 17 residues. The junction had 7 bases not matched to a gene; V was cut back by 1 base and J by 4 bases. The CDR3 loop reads CASSEVSGRPPYNEQFF. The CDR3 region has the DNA TGTGCCAGCAGTGAAGTTAGCGGGAGGCCCCCTTACAATGAGCAGTTCTTC.

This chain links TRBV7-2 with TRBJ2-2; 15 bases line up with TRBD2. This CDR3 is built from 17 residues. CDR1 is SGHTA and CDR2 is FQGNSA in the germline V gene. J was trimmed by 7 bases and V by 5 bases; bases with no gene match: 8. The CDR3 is CASSPPGLAGGGGELFF. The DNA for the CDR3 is TGTGCCAGCAGCCCCCCGGGACTAGCGGGAGGCGGCGGGGAGCTGTTTTTT.

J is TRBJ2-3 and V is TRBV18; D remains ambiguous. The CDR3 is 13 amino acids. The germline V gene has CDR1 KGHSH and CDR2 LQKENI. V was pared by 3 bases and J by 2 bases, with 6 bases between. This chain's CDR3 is CASSPSITDTQYF. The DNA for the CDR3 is TGTGCCAGCTCACCCTCTATCACAGATACGCAGTATTTT. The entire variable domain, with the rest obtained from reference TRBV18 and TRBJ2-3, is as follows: NAGVMQNPRHLVRRRGQEARLRCSPMKGHSHVYWYRQLPEEGLKFMVYLQKENIIDESGMPKERFSAEFPKEGPSILRIQQVVRGDSAAYFCASSPSITDTQYFGPGTRLTVL.

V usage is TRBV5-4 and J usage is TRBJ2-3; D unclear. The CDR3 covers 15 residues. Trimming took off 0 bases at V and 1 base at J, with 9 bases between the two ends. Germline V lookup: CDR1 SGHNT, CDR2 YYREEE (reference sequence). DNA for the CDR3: TGTGCCAGCAGCTTGGTAGCAACAGGCACAGATACGCAGTATTTT. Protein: CASSLVATGTDTQYF.

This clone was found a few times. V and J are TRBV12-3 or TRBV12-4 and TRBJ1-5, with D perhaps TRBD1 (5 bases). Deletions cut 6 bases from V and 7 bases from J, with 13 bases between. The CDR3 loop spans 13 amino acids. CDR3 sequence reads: CASSFYGAQPQHF. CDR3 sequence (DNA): TGTGCCAGCAGCTTCTACGGGGCCCAGCCCCAGCATTTT.

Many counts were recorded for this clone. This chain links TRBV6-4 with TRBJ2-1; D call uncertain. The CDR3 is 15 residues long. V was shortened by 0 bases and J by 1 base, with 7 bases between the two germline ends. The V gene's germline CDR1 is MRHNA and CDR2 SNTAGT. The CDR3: CASSDSLGSYNEQFF. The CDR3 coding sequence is TGTGCCAGCAGTGACTCTCTAGGTTCCTACAATGAGCAGTTCTTC.

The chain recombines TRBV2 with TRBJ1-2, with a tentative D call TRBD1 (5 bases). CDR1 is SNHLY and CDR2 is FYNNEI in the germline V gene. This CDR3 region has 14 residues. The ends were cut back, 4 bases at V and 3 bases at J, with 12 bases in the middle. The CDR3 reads CASSGRGSYYGYTF. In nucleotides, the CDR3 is TGTGCCAGCAGTGGCCGGGGCAGCTACTATGGCTACACCTTC.

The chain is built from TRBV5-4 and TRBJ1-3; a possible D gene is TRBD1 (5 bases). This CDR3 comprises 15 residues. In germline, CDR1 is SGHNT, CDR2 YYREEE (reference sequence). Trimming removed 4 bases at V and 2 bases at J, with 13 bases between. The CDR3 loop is CASSGRGNAGNTIYF. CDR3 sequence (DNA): TGTGCCAGCAGCGGTAGGGGAAACGCTGGAAACACCATATATTTT.

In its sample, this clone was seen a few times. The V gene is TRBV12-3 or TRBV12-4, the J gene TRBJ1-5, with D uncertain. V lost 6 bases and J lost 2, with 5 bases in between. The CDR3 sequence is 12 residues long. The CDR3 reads CASRHGNQPQHF. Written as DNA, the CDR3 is TGTGCCAGCAGACACGGCAATCAGCCCCAGCATTTT.

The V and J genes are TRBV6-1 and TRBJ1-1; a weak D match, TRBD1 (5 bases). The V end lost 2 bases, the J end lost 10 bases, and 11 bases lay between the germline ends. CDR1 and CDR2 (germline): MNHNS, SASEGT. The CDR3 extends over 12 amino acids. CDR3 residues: CASSELGEGAFF. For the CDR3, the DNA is TGTGCCAGCAGTGAATTGGGGGAGGGAGCTTTCTTT.

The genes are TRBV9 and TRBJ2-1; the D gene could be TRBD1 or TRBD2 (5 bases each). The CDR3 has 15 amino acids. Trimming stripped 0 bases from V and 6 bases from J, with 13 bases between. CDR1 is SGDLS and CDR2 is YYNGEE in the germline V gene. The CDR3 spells CASSVVGVSFNEQFF. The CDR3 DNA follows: TGTGCCAGCAGCGTAGTGGGGGTGAGTTTCAATGAGCAGTTCTTC.

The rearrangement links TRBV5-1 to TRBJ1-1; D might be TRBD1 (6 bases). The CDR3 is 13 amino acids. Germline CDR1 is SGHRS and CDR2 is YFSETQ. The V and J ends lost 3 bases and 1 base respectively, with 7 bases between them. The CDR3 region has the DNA TGCGCCAGCAGCTGGACAGAGAACACTGAAGCTTTCTTT. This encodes CASSWTENTEAFF.

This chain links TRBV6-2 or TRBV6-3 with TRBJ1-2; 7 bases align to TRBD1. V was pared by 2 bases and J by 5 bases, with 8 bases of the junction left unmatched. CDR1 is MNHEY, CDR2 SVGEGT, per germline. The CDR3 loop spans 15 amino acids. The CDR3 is CASSYHGTAVYGYTF. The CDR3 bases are TGTGCCAGCAGTTACCACGGGACAGCCGTATATGGCTACACCTTC.

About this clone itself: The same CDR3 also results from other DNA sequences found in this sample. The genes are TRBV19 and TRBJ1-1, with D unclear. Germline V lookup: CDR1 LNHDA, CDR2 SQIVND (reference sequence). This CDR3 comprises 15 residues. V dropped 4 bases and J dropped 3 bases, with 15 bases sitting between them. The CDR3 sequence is CASSTRGGRDTEAFF. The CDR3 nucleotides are TGTGCCAGTAGTACCCGGGGAGGTCGGGACACTGAAGCTTTCTTT.

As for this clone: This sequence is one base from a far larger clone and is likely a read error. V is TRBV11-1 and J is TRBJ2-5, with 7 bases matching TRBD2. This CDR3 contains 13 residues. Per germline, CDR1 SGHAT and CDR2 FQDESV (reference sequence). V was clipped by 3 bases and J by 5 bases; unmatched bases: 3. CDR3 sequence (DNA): TGTGCCAGCAGCTTTTGGGGAGGGGAGACCCAGTACTTC. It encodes CASSFWGGETQYF.

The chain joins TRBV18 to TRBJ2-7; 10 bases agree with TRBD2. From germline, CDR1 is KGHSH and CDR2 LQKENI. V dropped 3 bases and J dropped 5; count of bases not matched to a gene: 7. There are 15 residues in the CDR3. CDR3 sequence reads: CASSPMLAGVNEQYF. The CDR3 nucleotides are TGTGCCAGCTCACCGATGCTAGCGGGAGTTAACGAGCAGTACTTC.

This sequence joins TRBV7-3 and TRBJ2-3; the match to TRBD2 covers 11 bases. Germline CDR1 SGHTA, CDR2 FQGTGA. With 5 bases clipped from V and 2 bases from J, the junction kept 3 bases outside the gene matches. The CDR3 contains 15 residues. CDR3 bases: TGTGCCAGCAGCGTTAGCGGGAGGGTCACAGATACGCAGTATTTT. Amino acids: CASSVSGRVTDTQYF.

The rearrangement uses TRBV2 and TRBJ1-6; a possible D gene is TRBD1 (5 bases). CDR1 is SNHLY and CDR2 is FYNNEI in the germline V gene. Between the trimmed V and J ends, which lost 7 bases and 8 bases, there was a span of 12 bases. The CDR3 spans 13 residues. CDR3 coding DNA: TGTGCCAGCAAAGGGACGGGGGATTCACCCCTCCACTTT. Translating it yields CASKGTGDSPLHF. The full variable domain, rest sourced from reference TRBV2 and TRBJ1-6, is EPEVTQTPSHQVTQMGQEVILRCVPISNHLYFYWYRQILGQKVEFLVSFYNNEISEKSEIFDDQFSVERPDGSNFTLKIRSTKLEDSAMYFCASKGTGDSPLHFGNGTRLTVT.

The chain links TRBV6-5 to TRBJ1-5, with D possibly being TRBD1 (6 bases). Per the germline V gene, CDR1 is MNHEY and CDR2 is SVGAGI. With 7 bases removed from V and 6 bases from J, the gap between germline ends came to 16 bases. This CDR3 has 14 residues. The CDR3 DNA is TGTGCCAGCAAAAGGGGCAGGGGCGGTCAGCCCCAGCATTTT. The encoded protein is CASKRGRGGQPQHF.

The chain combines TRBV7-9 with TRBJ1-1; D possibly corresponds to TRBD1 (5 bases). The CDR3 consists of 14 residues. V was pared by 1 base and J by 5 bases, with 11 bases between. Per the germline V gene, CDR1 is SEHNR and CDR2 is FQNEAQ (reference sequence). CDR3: CASSLGRGGTEAFF. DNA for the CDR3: TGTGCCAGCAGCTTAGGGAGGGGAGGTACTGAAGCTTTCTTT.

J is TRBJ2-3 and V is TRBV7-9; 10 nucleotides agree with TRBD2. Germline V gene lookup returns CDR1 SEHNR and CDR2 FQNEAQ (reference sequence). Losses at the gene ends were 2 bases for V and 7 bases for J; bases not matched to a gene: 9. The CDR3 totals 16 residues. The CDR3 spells CASSLLSGRAIHTQYF. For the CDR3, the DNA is TGTGCCAGCAGCTTATTAAGCGGGAGGGCCATACATACGCAGTATTTT.

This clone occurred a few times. The CDR3 spells CASSRGGNQPQHF. CDR3 DNA: TGTGCCAGCAGTCGGGGGGGAAATCAGCCCCAGCATTTT. The rearrangement links TRBV12-3 or TRBV12-4 to TRBJ1-5, with D maybe TRBD1 (5 bases). The CDR3 runs 13 residues. V was pared by 5 bases and J by 4 bases, with 9 bases between.

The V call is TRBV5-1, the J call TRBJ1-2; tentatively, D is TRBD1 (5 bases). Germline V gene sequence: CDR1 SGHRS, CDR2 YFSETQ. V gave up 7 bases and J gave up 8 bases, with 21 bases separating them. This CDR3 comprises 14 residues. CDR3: CASVISYGGSGYTF. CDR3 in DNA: TGCGCCAGCGTTATCAGCTATGGGGGGAGCGGCTACACCTTC.

CDR3 amino acids: CASNPLTSGRAGEQFF. In DNA form, the CDR3 reads TGTGCCAGCAACCCCTTGACTAGCGGGAGGGCCGGTGAGCAGTTCTTC. The chain employs TRBV7-9 and TRBJ2-1; 14 bases are a match to TRBD2. This CDR3 has 16 amino acids. Germline V gene lookup returns CDR1 SEHNR and CDR2 FQNEAQ (reference sequence). The V segment lost 7 bases and the J segment 9 bases; nucleotides outside the gene matches: 11.

The DNA of the CDR3 is TGTGCCAGCAGCTTAAAACGTTCTAACTACGAGCAGTACTTC. It codes for CASSLKRSNYEQYF. The V call is TRBV7-9, the J call TRBJ2-7; the D is unclear. The length of the CDR3 is 14 residues. Germline CDR1 reads SEHNR; CDR2 reads FQNEAQ (reference sequence). The V end was cut by 2 bases, the J end by 3 bases, with 11 bases between.

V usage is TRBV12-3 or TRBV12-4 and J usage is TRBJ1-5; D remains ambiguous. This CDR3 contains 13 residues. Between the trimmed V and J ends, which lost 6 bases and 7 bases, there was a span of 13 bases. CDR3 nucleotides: TGTGCCAGCAGCCGTGGGGTCGGGCAGCCCCAGCATTTT. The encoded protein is CASSRGVGQPQHF.

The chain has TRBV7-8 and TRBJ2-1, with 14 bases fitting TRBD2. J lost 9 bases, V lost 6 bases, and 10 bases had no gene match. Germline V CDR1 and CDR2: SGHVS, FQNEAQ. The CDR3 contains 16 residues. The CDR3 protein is CASRGPGLAGVSEQFF. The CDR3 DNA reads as TGTGCCAGCAGAGGCCCGGGACTAGCGGGAGTGTCTGAGCAGTTCTTC.